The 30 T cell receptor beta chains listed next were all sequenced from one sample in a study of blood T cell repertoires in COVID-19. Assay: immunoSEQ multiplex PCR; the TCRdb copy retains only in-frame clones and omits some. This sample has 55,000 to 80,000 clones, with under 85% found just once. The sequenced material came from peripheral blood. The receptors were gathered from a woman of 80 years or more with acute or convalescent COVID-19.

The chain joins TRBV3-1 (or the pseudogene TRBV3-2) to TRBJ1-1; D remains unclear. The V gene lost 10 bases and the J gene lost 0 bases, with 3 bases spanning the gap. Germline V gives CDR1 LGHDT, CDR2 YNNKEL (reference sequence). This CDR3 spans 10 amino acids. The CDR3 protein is CAIMNTEAFF. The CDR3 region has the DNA TGTGCCATCATGAACACTGAAGCTTTCTTT.

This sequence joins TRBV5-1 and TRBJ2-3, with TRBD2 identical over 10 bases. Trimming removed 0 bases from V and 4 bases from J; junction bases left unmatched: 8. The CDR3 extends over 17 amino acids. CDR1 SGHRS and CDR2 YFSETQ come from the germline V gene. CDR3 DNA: TGCGCCAGCAGCTTGGATGCTAGCGGGAGAGGTCCAGATACGCAGTATTTT. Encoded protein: CASSLDASGRGPDTQYF.

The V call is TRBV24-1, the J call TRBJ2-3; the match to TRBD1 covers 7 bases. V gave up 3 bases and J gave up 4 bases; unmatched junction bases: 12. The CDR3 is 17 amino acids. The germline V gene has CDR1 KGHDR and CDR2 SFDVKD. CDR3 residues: CATSDPRDSRTADTQYF. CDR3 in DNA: TGTGCCACCAGTGATCCCCGGGACAGCCGGACAGCAGATACGCAGTATTTT.

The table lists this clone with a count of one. This chain's CDR3 is CAISEGSGEYYEQYF. The CDR3 DNA is TGTGCCATCAGTGAGGGTAGCGGGGAATACTACGAGCAGTACTTC. The rearrangement joins TRBV10-3 to TRBJ2-7; TRBD2 aligns across 8 bases. CDR3 size: 15 residues. The germline gives CDR1 ENHRY, CDR2 SYGVKD. V was clipped by 2 bases and J by 3 bases; unmatched bases: 6.

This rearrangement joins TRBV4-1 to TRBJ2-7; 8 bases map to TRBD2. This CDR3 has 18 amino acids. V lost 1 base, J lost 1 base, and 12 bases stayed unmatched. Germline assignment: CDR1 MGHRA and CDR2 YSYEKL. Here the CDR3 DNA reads TGCGCCAGCAGCCAAGGGCCTCCGGCGGGAGGAAGGTCCTACGAGCAGTACTTC. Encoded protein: CASSQGPPAGGRSYEQYF.

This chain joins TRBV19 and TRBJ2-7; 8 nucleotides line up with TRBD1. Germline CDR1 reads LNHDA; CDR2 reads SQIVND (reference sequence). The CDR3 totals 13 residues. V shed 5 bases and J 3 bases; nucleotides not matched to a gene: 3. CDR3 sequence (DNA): TGTGCCAGTAGTGTACAGGGGGTCTACGAGCAGTACTTC. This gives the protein CASSVQGVYEQYF.

CDR3 DNA: TGTGCCAGCAGCTTACGGACAGGGGGCTATGGCGGGGAGCTGTTTTTT. This sequence encodes CASSLRTGGYGGELFF. The chain carries TRBV7-9 and TRBJ2-2; 11 bases align to TRBD1. The V segment lost 2 bases and the J segment 7 bases; nucleotides outside the gene matches: 6. The CDR3 is made up of 16 amino acids. Germline CDR1 SEHNR, CDR2 FQNEAQ (reference sequence).

The CDR3 protein is CASSLVAEVPYEQYF. CDR3 nucleotide sequence: TGTGCCAGCAGCTTAGTCGCGGAGGTCCCCTACGAGCAGTACTTC. The rearrangement joins TRBV7-2 to TRBJ2-7; maybe TRBD2 (5 bases). V was cut by 1 base and J by 2 bases, with 12 bases left in between. The germline CDR1 and CDR2 sequences are SGHTA and FQGNSA. The CDR3 covers 15 residues.

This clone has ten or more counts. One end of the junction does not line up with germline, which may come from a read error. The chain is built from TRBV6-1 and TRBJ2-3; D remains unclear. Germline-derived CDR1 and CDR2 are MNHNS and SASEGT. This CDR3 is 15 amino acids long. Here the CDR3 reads CASREGSLSTDTQYF. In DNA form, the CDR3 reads TGTGCCAGCAGGGAAGGCAGTTTATCGACAGATACGCAGTATTTT.

CDR3 protein: CASSTARQDIQYF. CDR3 sequence (DNA): TGTGCCAGCAGCACTGCACGGCAGGACATTCAGTACTTC. This chain connects TRBV7-2 to TRBJ2-4; unclear D gene. The V gene lost 5 bases and the J gene lost 8 bases, with 13 bases spanning the gap. The CDR3 has 13 amino acids. The germline V gene has CDR1 SGHTA and CDR2 FQGNSA. The full variable domain, rest sourced from reference TRBV7-2 and TRBJ2-4, is GAGVSQSPSNKVTEKGKDVELRCDPISGHTALYWYRQSLGQGLEFLIYFQGNSAPDKSGLPSDRFSAERTGGSVSTLTIQRTQQEDSAVYLCASSTARQDIQYFGAGTRLSVL.

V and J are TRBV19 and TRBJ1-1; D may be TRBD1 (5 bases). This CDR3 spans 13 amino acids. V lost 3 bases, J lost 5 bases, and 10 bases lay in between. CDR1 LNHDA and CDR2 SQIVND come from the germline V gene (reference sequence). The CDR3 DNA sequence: TGTGCCAGTAGTATTTTGGGGGGTACTGAAGCTTTCTTT. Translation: CASSILGGTEAFF.

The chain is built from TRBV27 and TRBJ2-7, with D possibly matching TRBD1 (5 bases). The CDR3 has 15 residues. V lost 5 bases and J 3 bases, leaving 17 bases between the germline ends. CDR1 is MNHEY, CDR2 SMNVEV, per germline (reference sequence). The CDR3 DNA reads TGTGCCAGCAGTACCCATGACAGTACCAACTACGAGCAGTACTTC. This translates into CASSTHDSTNYEQYF.

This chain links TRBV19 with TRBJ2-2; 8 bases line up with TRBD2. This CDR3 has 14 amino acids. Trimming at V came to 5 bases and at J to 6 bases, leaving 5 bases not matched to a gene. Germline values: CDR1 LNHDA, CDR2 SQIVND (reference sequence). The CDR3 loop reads CASSPRGGSGELFF. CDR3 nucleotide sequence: TGTGCCAGTAGTCCCCGCGGGGGGTCCGGGGAGCTGTTTTTT.

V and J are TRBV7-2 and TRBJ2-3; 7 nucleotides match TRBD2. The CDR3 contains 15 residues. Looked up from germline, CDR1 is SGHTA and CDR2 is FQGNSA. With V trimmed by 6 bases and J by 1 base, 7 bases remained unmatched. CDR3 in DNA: TGTGCCAGCAGAAATTGGGAGGGAGGCACAGATACGCAGTATTTT. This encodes CASRNWEGGTDTQYF. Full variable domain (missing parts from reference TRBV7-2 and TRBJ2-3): GAGVSQSPSNKVTEKGKDVELRCDPISGHTALYWYRQSLGQGLEFLIYFQGNSAPDKSGLPSDRFSAERTGGSVSTLTIQRTQQEDSAVYLCASRNWEGGTDTQYFGPGTRLTVL.

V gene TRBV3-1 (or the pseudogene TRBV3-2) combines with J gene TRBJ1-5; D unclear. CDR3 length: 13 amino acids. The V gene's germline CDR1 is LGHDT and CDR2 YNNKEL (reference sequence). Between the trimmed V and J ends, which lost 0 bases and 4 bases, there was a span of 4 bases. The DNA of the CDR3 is TGTGCCAGCAGCCAAGACACTAATCAGCCCCAGCATTTT. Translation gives CASSQDTNQPQHF.

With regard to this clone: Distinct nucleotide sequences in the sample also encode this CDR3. DNA of the CDR3: TGTGCCAGCAGCCCCCGACTAGCGGGAGCTGAAGAGACCCAGTACTTC. It translates to CASSPRLAGAEETQYF. The J gene is TRBJ2-5, the V gene TRBV11-3; TRBD2 aligns across 12 bases. CDR1 and CDR2 from the germline V gene are SGHNT and YENEEA. The V gene end was trimmed by 5 bases and the J gene end by 3 bases; junction bases not matched to a gene: 7. The CDR3 length is 16 residues.

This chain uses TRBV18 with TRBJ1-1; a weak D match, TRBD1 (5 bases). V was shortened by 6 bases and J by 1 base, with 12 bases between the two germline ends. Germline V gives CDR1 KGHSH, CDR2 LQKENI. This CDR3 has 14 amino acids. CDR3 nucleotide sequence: TGTGCCAGCTCTCGGGACTCCAAGAACACTGAAGCTTTCTTT. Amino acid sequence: CASSRDSKNTEAFF.

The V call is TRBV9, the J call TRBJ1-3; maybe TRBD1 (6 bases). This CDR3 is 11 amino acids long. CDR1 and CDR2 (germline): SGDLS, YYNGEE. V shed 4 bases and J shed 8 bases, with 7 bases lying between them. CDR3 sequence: CASSKGDTIYF. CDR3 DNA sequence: TGTGCCAGCAGCAAGGGGGACACCATATATTTT.

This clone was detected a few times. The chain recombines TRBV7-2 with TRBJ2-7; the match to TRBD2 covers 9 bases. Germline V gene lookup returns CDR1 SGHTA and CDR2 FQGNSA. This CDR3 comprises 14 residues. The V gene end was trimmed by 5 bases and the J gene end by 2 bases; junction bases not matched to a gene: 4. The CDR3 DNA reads TGTGCCAGCAGCCCCTTAGCGGGAGCCTACGAGCAGTACTTC. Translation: CASSPLAGAYEQYF.

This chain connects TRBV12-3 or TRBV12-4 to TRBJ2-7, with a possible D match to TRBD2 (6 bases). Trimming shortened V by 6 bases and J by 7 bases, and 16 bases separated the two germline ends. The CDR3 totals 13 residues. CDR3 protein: CASSPGPAGEQYF. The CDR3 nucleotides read TGTGCCAGCAGCCCCGGTCCGGCGGGAGAGCAGTACTTC.

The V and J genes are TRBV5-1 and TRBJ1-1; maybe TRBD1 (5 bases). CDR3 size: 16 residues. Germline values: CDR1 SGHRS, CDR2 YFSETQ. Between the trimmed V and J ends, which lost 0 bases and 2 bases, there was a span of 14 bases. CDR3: CASSLEGVRRNTEAFF. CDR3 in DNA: TGCGCCAGCAGCTTGGAAGGGGTGAGGAGAAACACTGAAGCTTTCTTT.

CDR3 region: CASSPRAEGGSYNSPLHF. CDR3 DNA sequence: TGTGCCAGCTCACCTAGAGCTGAGGGAGGCTCCTATAATTCACCCCTCCACTTT. The chain is built from TRBV18 and TRBJ1-6; no firm D call. The length of the CDR3 is 18 residues. Germline V gene lookup returns CDR1 KGHSH and CDR2 LQKENI. The ends were cut back, 3 bases at V and 0 bases at J, with 15 bases in the middle.

Here the CDR3 DNA reads TGTGCCAGCAGCTTAGCGCTGTTCGGGGACAGGTTACTTTTCTTT. It yields the protein CASSLALFGDRLLFF. The V call is TRBV7-2, the J call TRBJ1-1; 8 bases match TRBD1. Germline CDR1 SGHTA, CDR2 FQGNSA. J lost 13 bases, V lost 0 bases, and 13 bases had no gene match. The CDR3 is 15 amino acids. The full variable domain, its missing parts supplied by reference TRBV7-2 and TRBJ1-1, is GAGVSQSPSNKVTEKGKDVELRCDPISGHTALYWYRQSLGQGLEFLIYFQGNSAPDKSGLPSDRFSAERTGGSVSTLTIQRTQQEDSAVYLCASSLALFGDRLLFFGQGTRLTVV.

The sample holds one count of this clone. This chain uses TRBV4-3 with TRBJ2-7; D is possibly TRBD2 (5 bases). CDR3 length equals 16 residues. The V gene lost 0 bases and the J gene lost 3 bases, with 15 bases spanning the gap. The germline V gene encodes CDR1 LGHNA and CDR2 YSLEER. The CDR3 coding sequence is TGCGCCAGCAGCCAAGATCTAGAACTAGTAGGCTACGAGCAGTACTTC. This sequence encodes CASSQDLELVGYEQYF.

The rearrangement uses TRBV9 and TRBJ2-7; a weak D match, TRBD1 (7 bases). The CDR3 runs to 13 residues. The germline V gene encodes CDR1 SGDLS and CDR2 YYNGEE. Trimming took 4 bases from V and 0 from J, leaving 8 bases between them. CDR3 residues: CASSQGGSYEQYF. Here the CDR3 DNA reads TGTGCCAGCAGCCAGGGGGGCTCCTACGAGCAGTACTTC.

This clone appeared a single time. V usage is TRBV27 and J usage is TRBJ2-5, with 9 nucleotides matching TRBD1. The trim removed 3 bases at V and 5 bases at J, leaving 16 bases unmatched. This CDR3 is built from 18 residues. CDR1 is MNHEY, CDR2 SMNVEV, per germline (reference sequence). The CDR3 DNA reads TGTGCCAGCAGTTTTGGCAGGACAGGGGTCGATTTCTCCGAGACCCAGTACTTC. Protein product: CASSFGRTGVDFSETQYF.

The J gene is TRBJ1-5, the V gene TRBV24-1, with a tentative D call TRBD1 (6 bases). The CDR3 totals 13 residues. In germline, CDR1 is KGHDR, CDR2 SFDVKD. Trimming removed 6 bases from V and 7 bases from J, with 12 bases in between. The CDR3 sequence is CATSPRGGQPQHF. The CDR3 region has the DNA TGTGCCACCAGTCCTCGGGGGGGCCAGCCCCAGCATTTT.

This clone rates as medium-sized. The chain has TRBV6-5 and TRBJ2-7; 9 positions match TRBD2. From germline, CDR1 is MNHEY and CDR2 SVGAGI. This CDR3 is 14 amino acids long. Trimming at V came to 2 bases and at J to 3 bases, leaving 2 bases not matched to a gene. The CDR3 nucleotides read TGTGCCAGCAGTTACAGGCGGGAGGGCTACGAGCAGTACTTC. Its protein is CASSYRREGYEQYF.

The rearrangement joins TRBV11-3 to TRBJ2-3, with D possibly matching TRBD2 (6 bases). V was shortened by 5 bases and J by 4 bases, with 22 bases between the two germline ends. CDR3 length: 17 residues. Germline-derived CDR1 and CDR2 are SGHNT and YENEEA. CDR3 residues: CASSSSEGVSGADTQYF. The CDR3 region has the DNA TGTGCCAGCAGCAGCTCAGAGGGAGTCTCGGGAGCAGATACGCAGTATTTT. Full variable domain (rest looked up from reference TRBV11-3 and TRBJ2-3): EAGVVQSPRYKIIEKKQPVAFWCNPISGHNTLYWYLQNLGQGPELLIRYENEEAVDDSQLPKDRFSAERLKGVDSTLKIQPAELGDSAVYLCASSSSEGVSGADTQYFGPGTRLTVL.

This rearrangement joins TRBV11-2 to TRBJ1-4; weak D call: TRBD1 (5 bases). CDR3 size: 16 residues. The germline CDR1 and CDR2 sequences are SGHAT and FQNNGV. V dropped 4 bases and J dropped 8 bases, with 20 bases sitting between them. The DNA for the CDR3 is TGTGCCAGCAGCTCCGCCTTGGACACCCCAGGGGAAAAACTGTTTTTT. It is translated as CASSSALDTPGEKLFF.